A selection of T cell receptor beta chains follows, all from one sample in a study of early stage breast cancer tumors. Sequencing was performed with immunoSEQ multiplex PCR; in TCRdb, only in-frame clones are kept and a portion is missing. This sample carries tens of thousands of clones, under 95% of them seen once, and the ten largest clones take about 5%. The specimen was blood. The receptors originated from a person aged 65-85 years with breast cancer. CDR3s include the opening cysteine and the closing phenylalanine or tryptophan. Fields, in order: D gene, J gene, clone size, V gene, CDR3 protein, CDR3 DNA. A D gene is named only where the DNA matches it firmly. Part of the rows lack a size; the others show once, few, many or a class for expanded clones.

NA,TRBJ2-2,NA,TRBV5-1,CASSLAAGNTGELFF,TGCGCCAGCAGCTTGGCCGCGGGGAACACCGGGGAGCTGTTTTTT
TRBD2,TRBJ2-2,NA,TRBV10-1,CASSDSGGNTGELFF,TGCGCCAGCAGTGACAGCGGGGGGAACACCGGGGAGCTGTTTTTT
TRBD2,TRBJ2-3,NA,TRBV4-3,CASSHGQGLAGGTPLTDTQYF,TGCGCCAGCAGCCATGGCCAGGGACTAGCGGGGGGGACTCCCCTCACAGATACGCAGTATTTT
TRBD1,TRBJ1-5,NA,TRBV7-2,CASSLGQGENQPQHF,TGTGCCAGCAGCTTAGGACAGGGGGAGAATCAGCCCCAGCATTTT
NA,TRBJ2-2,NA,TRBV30,CAWTPLQGIGELFF,TGTGCCTGGACCCCATTACAGGGCATCGGGGAGCTGTTTTTT
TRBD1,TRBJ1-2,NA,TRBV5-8,CASSRRDRVVGYTF,TGTGCCAGCAGCAGGAGGGACAGGGTTGTTGGCTACACCTTC
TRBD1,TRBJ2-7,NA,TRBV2,CASKGDRDSYEQYF,TGTGCCAGCAAGGGGGACAGGGACTCCTACGAGCAGTACTTC
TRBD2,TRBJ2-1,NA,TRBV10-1,CASRGWGGSYEQFF,TGCGCCAGCAGGGGGTGGGGCGGGAGCTATGAGCAGTTCTTC
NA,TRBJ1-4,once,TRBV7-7,CASSAGSGSEEKLFF,TGTGCCAGCAGCGCAGGGTCCGGATCGGAGGAAAAACTGTTTTTT
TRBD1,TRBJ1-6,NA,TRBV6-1,CASHRGDSPLHF,TGTGCCAGCCACAGGGGTGATTCACCCCTCCACTTT
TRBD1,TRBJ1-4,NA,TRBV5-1,CASSLGGTGGATNEKLFF,TGCGCCAGCAGCCTCGGGGGGACAGGGGGCGCAACTAATGAAAAACTGTTTTTT
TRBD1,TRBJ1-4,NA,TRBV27,CASSTRQGTNEKLFF,TGTGCCAGCAGTACCCGACAGGGGACGAATGAAAAACTGTTTTTT
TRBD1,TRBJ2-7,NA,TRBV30,CAWSGQGAGSEQYF,TGTGCCTGGAGTGGCCAGGGGGCGGGAAGCGAGCAGTACTTC
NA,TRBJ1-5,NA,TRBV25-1,CASNEGDQPQHF,TGTGCCAGCAACGAAGGGGATCAGCCCCAGCATTTT
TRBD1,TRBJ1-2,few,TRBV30,CAWINRGAEGYTF,TGTGCCTGGATAAACAGGGGAGCAGAAGGCTACACCTTC
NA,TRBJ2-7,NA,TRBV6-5,CASSYSSSSGQYF,TGTGCCAGCAGTTACTCGAGCTCCTCGGGGCAGTACTTC
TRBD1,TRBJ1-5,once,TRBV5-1,CASSAGTGGGTDNQPQHF,TGCGCCAGCAGCGCCGGGACAGGGGGCGGTACCGACAATCAGCCCCAGCATTTT
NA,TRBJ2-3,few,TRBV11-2,CASSSPVRDTQYF,TGTGCCAGCAGCTCCCCGGTCAGGGATACGCAGTATTTT
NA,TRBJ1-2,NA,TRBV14,CASSQAGRRAYGYTF,TGTGCCAGCAGCCAGGCAGGGAGGCGAGCCTATGGCTACACCTTC
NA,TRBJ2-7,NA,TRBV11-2,CASRVETYEQYF,TGTGCCAGCAGGGTTGAGACCTACGAGCAGTACTTC
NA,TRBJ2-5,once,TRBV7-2,CASSFQGGTGETQYF,TGTGCCAGCAGCTTCCAGGGGGGAACCGGGGAGACCCAGTACTTC
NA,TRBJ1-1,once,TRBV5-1,CASSRVGSTEAFF,TGCGCCAGCAGCAGGGTGGGGAGCACTGAAGCTTTCTTT
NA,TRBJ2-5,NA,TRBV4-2,CASSQEPGVVGKETQYF,TGTGCCAGCAGCCAAGAGCCCGGGGTTGTGGGTAAGGAGACCCAGTACTTC
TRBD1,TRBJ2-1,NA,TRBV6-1,CASSEYRDRYNEQFF,TGTGCCAGCAGTGAATATAGGGACAGATACAATGAGCAGTTCTTC
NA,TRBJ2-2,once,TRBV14,CASSRKGERELFF,TGTGCCAGCAGCCGGAAAGGAGAGAGGGAGCTGTTTTTT
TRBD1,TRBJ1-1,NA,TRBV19,CASSTGQLNTEAFF,TGTGCCAGTAGTACGGGACAGCTGAACACTGAAGCTTTCTTT
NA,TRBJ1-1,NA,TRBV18,CASSPWTANTEAFF,TGTGCCAGCTCACCATGGACAGCGAACACTGAAGCTTTCTTT
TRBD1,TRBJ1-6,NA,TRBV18,CASSPQAGQYNSPLHF,TGTGCCAGCTCACCACAGGCGGGACAGTATAATTCACCCCTCCACTTT
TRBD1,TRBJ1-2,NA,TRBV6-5,CASSKQGADYGYTF,TGTGCCAGCAGTAAACAGGGGGCGGACTATGGCTACACCTTC
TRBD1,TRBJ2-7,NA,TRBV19,CASSMAGQGYYEQYF,TGTGCCAGTAGTATGGCCGGACAGGGATACTACGAGCAGTACTTC
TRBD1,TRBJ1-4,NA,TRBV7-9,CASSPRTGSGEKLFF,TGTGCCAGCAGCCCCCGGACAGGGTCAGGCGAAAAACTGTTTTTT
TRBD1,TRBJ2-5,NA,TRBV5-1,CASSPDSGTGGNIQYF,TGCGCCAGCAGCCCCGACTCCGGGACAGGGGGGAATATCCAGTACTTC
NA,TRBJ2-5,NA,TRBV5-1,CASGWGLAQETQYF,TGCGCCAGCGGGTGGGGGCTAGCCCAAGAGACCCAGTACTTC
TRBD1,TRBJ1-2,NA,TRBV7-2,CASSLAGTGDYGYTF,TGTGCCAGCAGCTTAGCCGGGACAGGGGACTATGGCTACACCTTC
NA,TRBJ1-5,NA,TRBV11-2,CASSLDRLGLPQHF,TGTGCCAGCAGCTTAGACCGCCTGGGCTTGCCCCAGCATTTT
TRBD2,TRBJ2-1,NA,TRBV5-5,CASSFAGGAAGGNNEQFF,TGTGCCAGCAGCTTTGCCGGGGGGGCTGCTGGAGGGAACAATGAGCAGTTCTTC
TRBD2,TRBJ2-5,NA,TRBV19,CASSRLAEETQYF,TGTGCCAGTAGTAGACTAGCGGAAGAGACCCAGTACTTC
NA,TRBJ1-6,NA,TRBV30,CAWSPGGGPLHF,TGTGCCTGGAGTCCCGGGGGGGGGCCCCTCCACTTT
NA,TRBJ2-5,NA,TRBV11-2,CASSLGQRETQYF,TGTGCCAGCAGCTTGGGTCAGCGGGAGACCCAGTACTTC
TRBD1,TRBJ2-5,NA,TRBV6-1,CASRKGTALETQYF,TGTGCCAGCAGGAAGGGGACAGCACTAGAGACCCAGTACTTC
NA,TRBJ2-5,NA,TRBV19,CASSIFPSETQYF,TGTGCCAGTAGTATTTTCCCTAGCGAGACCCAGTACTTC
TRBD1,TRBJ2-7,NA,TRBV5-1,CASSLGTGWEYEQYF,TGCGCCAGCAGCTTGGGGACAGGGTGGGAGTACGAGCAGTACTTC
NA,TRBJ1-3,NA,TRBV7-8,CASSLAPGTGNTIYF,TGTGCCAGCAGCTTAGCCCCAGGGACAGGAAACACCATATATTTT
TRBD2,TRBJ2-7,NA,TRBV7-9,CASSLVSGAGGEQYF,TGTGCCAGCAGCTTAGTTAGCGGGGCGGGCGGCGAGCAGTACTTC
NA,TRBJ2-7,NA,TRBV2,CASSRGATYEQYF,TGTGCCAGCTCTCGGGGGGCCACCTACGAGCAGTACTTC
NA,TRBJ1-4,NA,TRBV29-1,CSVEDRGKPSGEKLFF,TGCAGCGTTGAAGACCGAGGCAAACCCAGTGGTGAAAAACTGTTTTTT
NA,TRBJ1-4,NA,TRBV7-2,CASSLARSEKLFF,TGTGCCAGCAGCTTAGCGCGATCAGAAAAACTGTTTTTT
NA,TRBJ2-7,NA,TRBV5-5,CASSPLTGGEQYF,TGTGCCAGCAGCCCGTTAACAGGCGGCGAGCAGTACTTC
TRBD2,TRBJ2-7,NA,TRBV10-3,CAISDLAGGYEQYF,TGTGCCATCAGTGACCTAGCGGGGGGCTACGAGCAGTACTTC
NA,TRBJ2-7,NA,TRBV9,CASSTREDLYEQYF,TGTGCCAGCAGCACAAGGGAGGACCTCTACGAGCAGTACTTC
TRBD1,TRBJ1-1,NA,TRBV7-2,CASSSLRAGTVLAFF,TGTGCCAGCAGCTCCTTGCGGGCAGGGACAGTGCTAGCTTTCTTT
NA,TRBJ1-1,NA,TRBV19,CASSFLLESVRGTEAFF,TGTGCCAGTAGTTTCCTGTTGGAGTCCGTAAGAGGCACTGAAGCTTTCTTT
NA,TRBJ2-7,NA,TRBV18,CASSPPTGYEQYF,TGTGCCAGCTCACCGCCGACAGGTTACGAGCAGTACTTC
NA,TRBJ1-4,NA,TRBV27,CASSPAGFNEKLFF,TGTGCCAGCAGCCCGGCGGGTTTTAATGAAAAACTGTTTTTT
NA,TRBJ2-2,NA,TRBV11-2,CASSPLRTGELFF,TGTGCCAGCAGCCCCCTCCGCACCGGGGAGCTGTTTTTT